These 27 T cell receptor beta chains originate from one sample sequenced in a study of response to subunit inactivated influenza vaccine. TCRdb independently ran MiXCR on the RT-PCR reads; one entry per CDR3 protein. The table includes 860,000 or so distinct CDR3 sequences, about 20% detected once. Specimen: PBMCs from blood, collected 5 days after vaccination. These receptor sequences come from a man aged 50 to 59 who received an inactivated influenza vaccine.

The rearrangement uses TRBV3-1 and TRBJ1-2; TRBD1 aligns across 7 bases. The V segment lost 5 bases and the J segment 4 bases; nucleotides outside the gene matches: 10. Germline loops: CDR1 LGHDT, CDR2 YNNKEL (reference sequence). CDR3 size: 15 residues. In DNA, the CDR3 is TGTGCCAGCAGCTCACAGGGGAGTCGCGGCTATGGCTACACCTTC. Protein sequence: CASSSQGSRGYGYTF.

This clonotype was recorded a few times. For the CDR3, the DNA is TGCGCCAGCAGCTTGGGCGGGGTCGCGGAGCTGTTTTTT. It translates to CASSLGGVAELFF. The chain carries TRBV5-1 and TRBJ2-2, with a tentative D call TRBD2 (6 bases). Trimming cost V 0 bases and J 10 bases, with 10 bases left between them. The germline V gene encodes CDR1 SGHRS and CDR2 YFSETQ. The CDR3 spans 13 residues.

This clonotype occurred a few times. The rearrangement joins TRBV11-1 to TRBJ2-7; 7 positions agree with TRBD1. The ends lost 2 bases at V and 3 bases at J; junction bases unmatched: 4. Germline lookup yields CDR1 SGHAT and CDR2 FQDESV (reference sequence). There are 14 residues in the CDR3. CDR3 coding DNA: TGTGCCAGCAGCTTAATTGCAGGGGGCTACGAGCAGTACTTC. Its translation is CASSLIAGGYEQYF.

A few counts support this clonotype. The chain recombines TRBV4-2 with TRBJ2-1; 13 nucleotides match TRBD2. Unmatched junction bases numbered 6, after V lost 1 base and J lost 0 bases. The CDR3 covers 19 residues. Germline V gene sequence: CDR1 LGHNA, CDR2 YNFKEQ. Here the CDR3 DNA reads TGTGCCAGCAGCCAAGGGACTAGCGGGAGCCCCAGCTCCTACAATGAGCAGTTCTTC. This gives the protein CASSQGTSGSPSSYNEQFF.

CDR3 loop: CASSFPLAGSSYNEQFF. The CDR3 bases are TGTGCCAGCAGCTTCCCTCTAGCGGGGAGCTCCTACAATGAGCAGTTCTTC. The chain joins TRBV7-9 to TRBJ2-1, with 9 bases matching TRBD2. The trim removed 3 bases at V and 0 bases at J, leaving 6 bases unmatched. The V gene's germline CDR1 is SEHNR and CDR2 FQNEAQ (reference sequence). This CDR3 comprises 17 residues.

The chain's CDR3 is CAISQLAVQGDTQYF. In DNA, the CDR3 is TGTGCCATCAGTCAACTAGCCGTGCAAGGAGATACGCAGTATTTT. The rearrangement uses TRBV10-3 and TRBJ2-3; possible D gene TRBD2, 6 bases. The V gene's germline CDR1 is ENHRY and CDR2 SYGVKD. V lost 5 bases and J 5 bases, leaving 17 bases between the germline ends. This CDR3 spans 15 amino acids.

A few counts support this clonotype. The CDR3: CANNHLGPRSTDTQYF. CDR3 DNA sequence: TGTGCCAACAATCACCTCGGACCACGTAGCACAGATACGCAGTATTTT. The chain carries TRBV7-9 and TRBJ2-3; D not certain. The CDR3 is 16 residues long. Germline assignment: CDR1 SEHNR and CDR2 FQNEAQ (reference sequence). The V and J ends lost 10 bases and 0 bases respectively, with 20 bases between them. Looking up the rest from reference TRBV7-9 and TRBJ2-3 gives the full variable domain: DTGVSQNPRHKITKRGQNVTFRCDPISEHNRLYWYRQTLGQGPEFLTYFQNEAQLEKSRLLSDRFSAERPKGSFSTLEIQRTEQGDSAMYLCANNHLGPRSTDTQYFGPGTRLTVL.

This clonotype was counted between two and nine times. This chain joins TRBV7-2 and TRBJ2-7; possibly TRBD1 for D (5 bases). Per the germline V gene, CDR1 is SGHTA and CDR2 is FQGNSA. The CDR3 covers 15 residues. Trimming removed 0 bases at V and 3 bases at J, with 12 bases between. CDR3 DNA: TGTGCCAGCAGCTTAGCGGAGACAGCCTTCTACGAGCAGTACTTC. Translating it yields CASSLAETAFYEQYF.

Only a few counts were recorded for this clonotype. J is TRBJ1-6 and V is TRBV12-3 or TRBV12-4; no reliable D call. V was shortened by 1 base and J by 7 bases, with 8 bases between the two germline ends. CDR3 length: 14 residues. CDR3 DNA sequence: TGTGCCAGCAGTTTAGAAGAGCGGAATTCACCCCTCCACTTT. Translated, it gives CASSLEERNSPLHF.

The V call is TRBV5-1, the J call TRBJ2-3, with TRBD1 identical over 7 bases. The CDR3 has 16 amino acids. V trimming: 3 bases; J trimming: 3 bases; junction bases outside the gene matches: 10. The germline V gene has CDR1 SGHRS and CDR2 YFSETQ. The CDR3 sequence is CASSSPTGQQTDTQYF. The DNA of the CDR3 is TGCGCCAGCAGCTCGCCCACGGGACAGCAAACAGATACGCAGTATTTT.

This clonotype was found many times. The V call is TRBV4-3, the J call TRBJ2-5, with 10 nucleotides matching TRBD2. J gave up 4 bases and V 1 base, and 9 bases lay outside the gene matches. In germline, CDR1 is LGHNA, CDR2 YSLEER. CDR3 length equals 17 residues. Here the CDR3 reads CASSQVYGAGGSETQYF. CDR3 nucleotides: TGCGCCAGCAGCCAAGTTTATGGAGCGGGGGGGTCAGAGACCCAGTACTTC.

A few counts support this clonotype. The CDR3 coding sequence is TGTGCCATCAAAAACACAGATACGCAGTATTTT. Translation: CAIKNTDTQYF. The chain is built from TRBV10-3 and TRBJ2-3; D call uncertain. V lost 7 bases and J 2 bases, leaving 4 bases between the germline ends. The CDR3 contains 11 residues. CDR1 and CDR2 (germline): ENHRY, SYGVKD.

This clonotype was counted between two and nine times. The chain is built from TRBV10-3 and TRBJ2-7; no clear D gene. The CDR3 length is 13 residues. V lost 3 bases and J lost 6, with 12 bases in between. CDR1 and CDR2 (germline): ENHRY, SYGVKD. The CDR3 loop is CAISELNRIEQYF. The CDR3 DNA is TGTGCCATCAGTGAACTTAATAGGATCGAGCAGTACTTC.

This clonotype was detected a few times. This chain uses TRBV11-3 with TRBJ2-5; D uncertain. From germline, CDR1 is SGHNT and CDR2 YENEEA. V was pared by 2 bases and J by 3 bases, with 7 bases between. The CDR3 loop spans 13 amino acids. The CDR3, as DNA: TGTGCCAGCAGCTTAACAGCTAAAGAGACCCAGTACTTC. Its protein is CASSLTAKETQYF.

This chain joins TRBV12-3 or TRBV12-4 and TRBJ2-1, with TRBD2 matching over 9 bases. CDR3 size: 15 residues. After removal of 6 bases from V and 3 bases from J, the junction contained 6 bases not matched to a gene. The CDR3: CASRSGTSSYNEQFF. As DNA, the CDR3 is TGTGCCAGCAGGTCCGGGACTAGCAGCTACAATGAGCAGTTCTTC.

This clonotype was seen repeatedly, ten times or more. The chain has TRBV12-3 or TRBV12-4 and TRBJ1-4, with D perhaps matching TRBD1 (5 bases). Trimming shortened V by 6 bases and J by 5 bases, and 13 bases separated the two germline ends. CDR3 length: 14 residues. The CDR3 coding sequence is TGTGCCAGCAGCCCGCTGGGGGTAAATGAAAAACTGTTTTTT. Translating gives CASSPLGVNEKLFF.

The rearrangement links TRBV29-1 to TRBJ1-2, with TRBD1 identical over 8 bases. Germline V gene sequence: CDR1 SQVTM, CDR2 ANQGSEA. V shed 6 bases, J shed 8 bases, and the junction held 11 bases outside the gene matches. The CDR3 consists of 13 residues. The CDR3 is CSVMGQDNWGYTF. CDR3 nucleotides: TGCAGCGTCATGGGACAGGACAACTGGGGCTACACCTTC.

This clonotype was seen a few times. The chain carries TRBV5-8 and TRBJ2-7, with D tentatively TRBD1 (6 bases). Germline CDR1 is SGHTS and CDR2 is YDEGEE. This CDR3 comprises 15 residues. Trimming removed 1 base from V and 0 bases from J, with 11 bases in between. CDR3 sequence: CASSLYTGTSYEQYF. Here the CDR3 DNA reads TGTGCCAGCAGCTTGTATACAGGGACCTCCTACGAGCAGTACTTC.

This clonotype was seen a few times. The chain combines TRBV28 with TRBJ2-3, with no clear D. Per the germline V gene, CDR1 is MDHEN and CDR2 is SYDVKM. Trimming stripped 1 base from V and 4 bases from J, with 12 bases between. The CDR3 length is 15 residues. CDR3 sequence: CASSLSPGPPDTQYF. DNA for the CDR3: TGTGCCAGCAGTTTATCCCCAGGACCCCCAGATACGCAGTATTTT.

This clonotype was seen a few times. V is TRBV4-2 and J is TRBJ1-4, with D uncertain. Germline V CDR1 and CDR2: LGHNA, YNFKEQ. Trimming cost V 1 base and J 5 bases, with 11 bases left between them. This CDR3 has 15 residues. The CDR3 protein is CASSQVPQENEKLFF. The DNA of the CDR3 is TGTGCCAGCAGCCAAGTCCCGCAGGAAAATGAAAAACTGTTTTTT.

This clonotype has more than one count but fewer than ten. The J gene is TRBJ2-1, the V gene TRBV12-3 or TRBV12-4; 8 bases align to TRBD1. V was pared by 6 bases and J by 4 bases, with 8 bases of the junction left unmatched. The length of the CDR3 is 15 residues. This CDR3 is CASSHRDRQYNEQFF. The CDR3 DNA reads as TGTGCCAGCAGCCACCGGGACAGGCAATACAATGAGCAGTTCTTC.

This clonotype was seen a few times. CDR3 sequence reads: CASSQAFRTDTEAFF. The CDR3 bases are TGCGCCAGCAGCCAAGCTTTTAGGACCGACACTGAAGCTTTCTTT. This rearrangement joins TRBV4-3 to TRBJ1-1, with D uncertain. The CDR3 runs to 15 residues. Germline assignment: CDR1 LGHNA and CDR2 YSLEER. V was pared by 1 base and J by 3 bases, with 12 bases between.

This clonotype was seen only a few times. The chain links TRBV9 to TRBJ1-2, with 9 nucleotides matching TRBD1. The germline V gene has CDR1 SGDLS and CDR2 YYNGEE. The CDR3 is made up of 15 amino acids. J gave up 4 bases and V 3 bases, and 7 bases lay outside the gene matches. Written as DNA, the CDR3 is TGTGCCAGCAGCGATGGGACAGGGCTCTTCTATGGCTACACCTTC. This encodes CASSDGTGLFYGYTF.

The chain is built from TRBV5-1 and TRBJ2-3; 10 bases are a match to TRBD2. Germline values: CDR1 SGHRS, CDR2 YFSETQ. This CDR3 is built from 16 residues. V lost 5 bases and J lost 2; bases outside the gene matches: 8. The CDR3 nucleotides are TGCGCCAGCAGGTATACAGGACTAGCGGACACAGATACGCAGTATTTT. As protein: CASRYTGLADTDTQYF.

In its sample, this clonotype was seen many times. The chain joins TRBV12-3 or TRBV12-4 to TRBJ2-1; D possibly corresponds to TRBD2 (5 bases). The CDR3 covers 12 residues. Trimming removed 6 bases at V and 10 bases at J, with 13 bases between. The CDR3 DNA reads as TGTGCCAGCAGGACCGGGGTTCTCGAGCAGTTCTTC. It yields the protein CASRTGVLEQFF.

This clonotype has a count of ten or more. The V call is TRBV4-3, the J call TRBJ2-6, with unresolved D. Germline V lookup: CDR1 LGHNA, CDR2 YSLEER. With 4 bases removed from V and 9 bases from J, the gap between germline ends came to 10 bases. The CDR3 is 13 amino acids. In DNA, the CDR3 is TGCGCCAGCAGCCGAGGACCCGGCAACGTCCTGACTTTC. It translates to CASSRGPGNVLTF.

The rearrangement uses TRBV6-2 or TRBV6-3 and TRBJ1-2; weak D call: TRBD1 (5 bases). V was shortened by 5 bases and J by 2 bases, with 6 bases between the two germline ends. The CDR3 consists of 12 residues. In germline, CDR1 is MNHEY, CDR2 SVGEGT. The CDR3 nucleotides are TGTGCCAGCAGTAGACAGAACTATGGCTACACCTTC. As protein: CASSRQNYGYTF.